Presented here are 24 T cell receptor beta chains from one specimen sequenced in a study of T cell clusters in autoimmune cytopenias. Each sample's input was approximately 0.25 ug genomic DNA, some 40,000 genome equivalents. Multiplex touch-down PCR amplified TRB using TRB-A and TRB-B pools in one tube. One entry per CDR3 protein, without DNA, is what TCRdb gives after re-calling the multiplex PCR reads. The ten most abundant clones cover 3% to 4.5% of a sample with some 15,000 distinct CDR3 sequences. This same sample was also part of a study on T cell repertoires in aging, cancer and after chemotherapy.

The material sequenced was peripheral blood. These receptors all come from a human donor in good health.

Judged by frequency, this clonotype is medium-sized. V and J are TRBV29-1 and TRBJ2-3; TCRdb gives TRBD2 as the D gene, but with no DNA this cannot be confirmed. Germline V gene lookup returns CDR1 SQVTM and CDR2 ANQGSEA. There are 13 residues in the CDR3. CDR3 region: CSVHGRATDTQYF.

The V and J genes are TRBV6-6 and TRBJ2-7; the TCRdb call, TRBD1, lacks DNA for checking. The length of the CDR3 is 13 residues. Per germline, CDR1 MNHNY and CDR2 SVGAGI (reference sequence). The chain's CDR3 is CASSGQGFVEQYF.

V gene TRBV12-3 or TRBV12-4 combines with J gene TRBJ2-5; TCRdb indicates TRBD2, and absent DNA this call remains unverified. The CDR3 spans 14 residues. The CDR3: CASSFELATETQYF.

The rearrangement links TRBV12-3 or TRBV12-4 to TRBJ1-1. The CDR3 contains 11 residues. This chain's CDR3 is CASSLGSGAFF.

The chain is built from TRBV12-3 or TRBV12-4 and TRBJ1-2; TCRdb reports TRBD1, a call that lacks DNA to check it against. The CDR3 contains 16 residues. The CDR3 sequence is CASSLGQAVANYGYTF.

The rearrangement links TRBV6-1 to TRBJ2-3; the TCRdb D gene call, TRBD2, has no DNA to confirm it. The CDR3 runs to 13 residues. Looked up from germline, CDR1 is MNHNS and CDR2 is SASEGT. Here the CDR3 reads CAVRREGTDTQYF.

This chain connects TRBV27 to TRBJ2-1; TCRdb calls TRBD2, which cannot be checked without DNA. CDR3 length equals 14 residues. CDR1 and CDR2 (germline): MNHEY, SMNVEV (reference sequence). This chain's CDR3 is CASSILAGAGEQFF.

This CDR3 reads CSVTSGRGWETQYF. The genes are TRBV29-1 and TRBJ2-5; TCRdb returns TRBD2, unconfirmable since there is no DNA. Germline V CDR1 and CDR2: SQVTM, ANQGSEA. The CDR3 spans 14 residues.

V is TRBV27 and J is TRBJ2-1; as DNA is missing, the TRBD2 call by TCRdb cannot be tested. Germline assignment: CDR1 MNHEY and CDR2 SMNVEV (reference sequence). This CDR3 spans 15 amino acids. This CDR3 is CASSFPGLARNEQFF.

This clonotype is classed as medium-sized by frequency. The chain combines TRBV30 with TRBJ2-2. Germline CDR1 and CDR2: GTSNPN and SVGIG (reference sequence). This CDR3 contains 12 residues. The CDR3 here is CACDKATGELFF. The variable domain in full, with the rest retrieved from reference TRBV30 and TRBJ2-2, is SQTIHQWPATLVQPVGSPLSLECTVEGTSNPNLYWYRQAAGRGLQLLFYSVGIGQISSEVPQNLSASRPQDRQFILSSKKLLLSDSGFYLCACDKATGELFFGEGSRLTVL.

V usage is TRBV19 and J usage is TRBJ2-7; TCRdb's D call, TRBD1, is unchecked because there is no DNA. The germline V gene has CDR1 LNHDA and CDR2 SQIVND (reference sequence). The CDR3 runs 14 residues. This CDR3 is CASSIAVGAYEQYF. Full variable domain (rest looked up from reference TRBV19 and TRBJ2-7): DGGITQSPKYLFRKEGQNVTLSCEQNLNHDAMYWYRQDPGQGLRLIYYSQIVNDFQKGDIAEGYSVSREKKESFPLTVTSAQKNPTAFYLCASSIAVGAYEQYFGPGTRLTVT.

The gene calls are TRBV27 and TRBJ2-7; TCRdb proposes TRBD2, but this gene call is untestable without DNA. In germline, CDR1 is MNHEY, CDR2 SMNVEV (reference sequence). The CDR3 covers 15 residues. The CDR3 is CASSLHTSGTYEQYF.

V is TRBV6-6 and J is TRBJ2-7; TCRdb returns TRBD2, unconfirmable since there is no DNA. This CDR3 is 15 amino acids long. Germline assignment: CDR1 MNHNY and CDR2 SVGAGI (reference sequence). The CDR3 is CASSIGTSGRYEQYF.

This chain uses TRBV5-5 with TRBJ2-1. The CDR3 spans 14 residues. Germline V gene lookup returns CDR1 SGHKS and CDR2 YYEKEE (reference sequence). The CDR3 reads CASSLGIGLVEQFF.

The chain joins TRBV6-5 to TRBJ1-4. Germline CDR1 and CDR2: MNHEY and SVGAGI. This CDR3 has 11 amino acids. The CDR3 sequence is CASSHTEKLFF.

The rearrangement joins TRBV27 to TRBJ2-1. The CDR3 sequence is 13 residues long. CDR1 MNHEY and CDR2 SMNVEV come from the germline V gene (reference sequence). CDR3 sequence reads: CASSLRRYNEQFF.

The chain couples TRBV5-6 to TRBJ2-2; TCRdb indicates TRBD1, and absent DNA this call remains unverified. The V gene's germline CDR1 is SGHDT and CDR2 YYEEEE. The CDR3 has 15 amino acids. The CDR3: CASSSFPRGTGELFF.

Here the CDR3 reads CASSLTGGTDTQYF. This chain connects TRBV7-6 to TRBJ2-3; without DNA, the TCRdb call of TRBD2 cannot be checked. CDR3 length equals 14 residues. CDR1 is SGHVS, CDR2 FNYEAQ, per germline.

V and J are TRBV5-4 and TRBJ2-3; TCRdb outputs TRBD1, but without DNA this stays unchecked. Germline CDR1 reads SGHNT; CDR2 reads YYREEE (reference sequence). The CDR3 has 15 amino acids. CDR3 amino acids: CASSWGDQFTDTQYF.

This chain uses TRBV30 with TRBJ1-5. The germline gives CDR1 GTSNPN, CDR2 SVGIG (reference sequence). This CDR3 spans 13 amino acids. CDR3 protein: CAWGHNSNLPQHF.

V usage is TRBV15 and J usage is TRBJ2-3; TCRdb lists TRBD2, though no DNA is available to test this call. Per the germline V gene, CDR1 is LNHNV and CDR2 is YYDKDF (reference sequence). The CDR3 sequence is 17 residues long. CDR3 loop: CATSRGRTSGNTDTQYF.

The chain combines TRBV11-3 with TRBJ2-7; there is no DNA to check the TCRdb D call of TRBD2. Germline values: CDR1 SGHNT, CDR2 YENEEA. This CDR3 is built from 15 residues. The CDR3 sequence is CASTPPGRSEYEQYF.

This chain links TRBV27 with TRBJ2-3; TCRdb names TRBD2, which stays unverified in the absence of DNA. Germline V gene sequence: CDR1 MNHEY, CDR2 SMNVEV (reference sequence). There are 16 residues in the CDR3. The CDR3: CASSLGTSGRRDTQYF.

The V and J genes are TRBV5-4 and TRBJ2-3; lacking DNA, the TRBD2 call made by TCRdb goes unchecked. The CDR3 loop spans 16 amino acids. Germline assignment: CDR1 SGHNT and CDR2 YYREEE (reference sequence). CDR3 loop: CASSPDEGVQGDTQYF.